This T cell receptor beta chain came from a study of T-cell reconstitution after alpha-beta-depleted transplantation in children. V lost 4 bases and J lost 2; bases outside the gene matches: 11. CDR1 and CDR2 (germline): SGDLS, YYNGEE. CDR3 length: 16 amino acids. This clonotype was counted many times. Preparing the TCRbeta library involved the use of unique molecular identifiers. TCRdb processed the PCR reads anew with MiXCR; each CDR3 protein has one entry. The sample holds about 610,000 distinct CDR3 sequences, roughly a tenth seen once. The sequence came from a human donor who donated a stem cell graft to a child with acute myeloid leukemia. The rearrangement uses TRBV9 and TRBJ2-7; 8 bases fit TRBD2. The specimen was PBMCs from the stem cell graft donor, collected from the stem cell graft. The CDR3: CASSSGGSGIAYEQYF. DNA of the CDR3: TGTGCCAGCAGCTCTGGAGGTAGCGGGATTGCCTACGAGCAGTACTTC.